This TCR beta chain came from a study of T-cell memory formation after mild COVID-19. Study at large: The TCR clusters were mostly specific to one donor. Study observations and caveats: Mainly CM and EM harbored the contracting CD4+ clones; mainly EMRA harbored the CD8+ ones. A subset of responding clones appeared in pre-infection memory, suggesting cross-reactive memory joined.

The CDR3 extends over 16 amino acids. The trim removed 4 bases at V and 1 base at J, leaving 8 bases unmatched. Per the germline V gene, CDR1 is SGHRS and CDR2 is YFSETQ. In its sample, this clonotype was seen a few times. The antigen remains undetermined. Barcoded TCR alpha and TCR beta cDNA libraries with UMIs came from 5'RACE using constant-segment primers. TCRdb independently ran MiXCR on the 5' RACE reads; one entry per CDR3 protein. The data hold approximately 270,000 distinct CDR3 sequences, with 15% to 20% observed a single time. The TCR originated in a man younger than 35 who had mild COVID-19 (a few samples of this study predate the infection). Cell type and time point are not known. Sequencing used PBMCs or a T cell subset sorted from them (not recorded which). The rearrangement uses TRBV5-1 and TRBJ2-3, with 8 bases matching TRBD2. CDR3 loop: CASSPGGGSRTDTQYF. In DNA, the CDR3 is TGCGCCAGCAGCCCCGGCGGGGGGTCTCGCACAGATACGCAGTATTTT.